This TCR beta chain comes out of a study of control samples from healthy donors and cancer patients. Clones were sequenced by immunoSEQ multiplex PCR, and TCRdb holds only the in-frame ones, with some missing. The table records roughly 45,000 clones, 86% of them present only once. Trimming cost V 8 bases and J 1 base; bases outside gene matches: 3. The CDR3 is made up of 13 amino acids. Germline V CDR1 and CDR2: SNHLY, FYNNEI. The rearrangement links TRBV2 to TRBJ2-3, with 7 bases lining up with TRBD1. What was sequenced was PBMCs. The source of this sequence is a woman in her forties or fifties with lung cancer. CDR3 in amino acids: CASDREGTDTQYF. CDR3 nucleotide sequence: TGTGCCAGCGACAGGGAAGGCACAGATACGCAGTATTTT.